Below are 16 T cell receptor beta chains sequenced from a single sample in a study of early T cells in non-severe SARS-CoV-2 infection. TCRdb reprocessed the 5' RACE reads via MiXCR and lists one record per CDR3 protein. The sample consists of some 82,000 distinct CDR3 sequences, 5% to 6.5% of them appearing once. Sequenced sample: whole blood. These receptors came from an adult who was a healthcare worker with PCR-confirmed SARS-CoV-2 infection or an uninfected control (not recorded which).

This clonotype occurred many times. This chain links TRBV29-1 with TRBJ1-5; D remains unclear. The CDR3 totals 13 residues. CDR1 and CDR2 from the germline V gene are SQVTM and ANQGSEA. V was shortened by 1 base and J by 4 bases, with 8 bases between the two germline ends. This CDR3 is CSVEVQQNQPQHF. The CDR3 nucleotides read TGCAGCGTTGAAGTTCAACAGAATCAGCCCCAGCATTTT.

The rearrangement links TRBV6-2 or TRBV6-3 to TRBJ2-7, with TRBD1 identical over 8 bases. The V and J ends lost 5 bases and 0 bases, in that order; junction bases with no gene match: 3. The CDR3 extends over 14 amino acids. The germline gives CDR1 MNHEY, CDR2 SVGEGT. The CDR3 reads CASSRQGHSYEQYF. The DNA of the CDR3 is TGTGCCAGCAGTCGACAGGGGCACTCCTACGAGCAGTACTTC.

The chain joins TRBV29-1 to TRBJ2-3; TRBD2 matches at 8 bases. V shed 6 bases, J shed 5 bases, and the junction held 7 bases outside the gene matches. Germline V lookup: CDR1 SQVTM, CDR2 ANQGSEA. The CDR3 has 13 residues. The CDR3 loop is CSVGGASGDTQYF. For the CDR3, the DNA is TGCAGCGTCGGGGGGGCTTCCGGAGATACGCAGTATTTT.

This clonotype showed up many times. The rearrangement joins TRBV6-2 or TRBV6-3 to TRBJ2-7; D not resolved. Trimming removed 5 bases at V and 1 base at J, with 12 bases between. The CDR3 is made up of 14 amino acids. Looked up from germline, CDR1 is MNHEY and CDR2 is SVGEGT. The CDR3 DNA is TGTGCCAGCAGTCGCCCTCAGGATTCCTACGAGCAGTACTTC. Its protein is CASSRPQDSYEQYF.

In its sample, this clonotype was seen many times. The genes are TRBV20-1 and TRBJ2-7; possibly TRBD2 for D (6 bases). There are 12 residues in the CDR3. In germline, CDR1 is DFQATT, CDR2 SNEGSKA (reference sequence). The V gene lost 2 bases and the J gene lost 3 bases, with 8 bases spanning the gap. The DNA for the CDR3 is TGCAGTGCTAGAACCGGGGGCTACGAGCAGTACTTC. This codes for CSARTGGYEQYF.

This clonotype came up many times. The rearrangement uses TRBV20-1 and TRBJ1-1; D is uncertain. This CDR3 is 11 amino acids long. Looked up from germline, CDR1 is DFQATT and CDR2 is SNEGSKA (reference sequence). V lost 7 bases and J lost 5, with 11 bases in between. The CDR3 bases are TGCAGTGTCCCAACGCATACTGAAGCTTTCTTT. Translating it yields CSVPTHTEAFF.

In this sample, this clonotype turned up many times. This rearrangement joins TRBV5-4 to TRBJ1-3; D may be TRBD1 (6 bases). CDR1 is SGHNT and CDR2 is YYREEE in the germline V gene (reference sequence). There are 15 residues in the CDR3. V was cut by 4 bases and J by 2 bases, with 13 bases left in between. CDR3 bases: TGTGCCAGCAGCGAGACAGGTTACGCTGGAAACACCATATATTTT. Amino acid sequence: CASSETGYAGNTIYF.

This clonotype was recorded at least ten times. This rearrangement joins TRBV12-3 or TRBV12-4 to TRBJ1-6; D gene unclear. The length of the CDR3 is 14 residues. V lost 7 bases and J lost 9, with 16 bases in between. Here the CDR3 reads CASTSGLAASPLHF. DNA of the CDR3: TGTGCCAGCACCTCCGGGCTGGCCGCTTCACCCCTCCACTTT.

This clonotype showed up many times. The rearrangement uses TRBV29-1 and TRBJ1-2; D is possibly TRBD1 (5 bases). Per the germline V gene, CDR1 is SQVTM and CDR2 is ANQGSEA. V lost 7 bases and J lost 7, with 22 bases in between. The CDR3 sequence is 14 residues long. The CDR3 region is CSGEGIMGDPGYTF. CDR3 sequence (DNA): TGCAGCGGTGAGGGAATCATGGGGGACCCTGGCTACACCTTC.

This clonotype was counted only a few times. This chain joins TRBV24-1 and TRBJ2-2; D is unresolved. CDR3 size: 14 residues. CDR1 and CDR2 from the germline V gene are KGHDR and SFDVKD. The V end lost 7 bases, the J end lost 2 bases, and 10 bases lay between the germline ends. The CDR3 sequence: CATSRTVNTGELFF. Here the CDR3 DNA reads TGTGCCACCAGCCGGACGGTAAACACCGGGGAGCTGTTTTTT.

The CDR3 here is CARSGTSDSSTDTQYF. The CDR3 nucleotides are TGTGCGAGGTCGGGGACTAGCGACTCTAGCACAGATACGCAGTATTTT. The J gene is TRBJ2-3, the V gene TRBV2; 10 bases fit TRBD2. Looked up from germline, CDR1 is SNHLY and CDR2 is FYNNEI. CDR3 size: 16 residues.

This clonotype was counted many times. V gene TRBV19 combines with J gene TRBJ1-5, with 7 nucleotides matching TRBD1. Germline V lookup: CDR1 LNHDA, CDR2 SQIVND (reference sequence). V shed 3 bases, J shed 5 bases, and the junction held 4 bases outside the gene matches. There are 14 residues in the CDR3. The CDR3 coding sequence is TGTGCCAGTAGTATTTGGCAGGGGGATCAGCCCCAGCATTTT. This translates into CASSIWQGDQPQHF.

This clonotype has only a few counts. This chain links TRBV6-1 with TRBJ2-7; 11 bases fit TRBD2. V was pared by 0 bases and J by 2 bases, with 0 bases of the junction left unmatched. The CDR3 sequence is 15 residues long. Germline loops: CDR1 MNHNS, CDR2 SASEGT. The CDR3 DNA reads TGTGCCAGCAGTGAAGCTAGCGGGGGGGCCTACGAGCAGTACTTC. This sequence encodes CASSEASGGAYEQYF.

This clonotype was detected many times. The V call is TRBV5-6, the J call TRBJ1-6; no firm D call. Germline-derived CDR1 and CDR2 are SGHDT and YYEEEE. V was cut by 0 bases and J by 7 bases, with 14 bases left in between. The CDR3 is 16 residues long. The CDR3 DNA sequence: TGTGCCAGCAGCTTGGGTCCGGCGGGAGGAAATTCACCCCTCCACTTT. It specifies CASSLGPAGGNSPLHF.

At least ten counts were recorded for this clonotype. CDR3 sequence reads: CASSYGTAGYGYTF. The CDR3 coding sequence is TGTGCCAGCAGTTACGGGACAGCCGGCTATGGCTACACCTTC. The chain has TRBV6-2 or TRBV6-3 and TRBJ1-2; 7 bases map to TRBD1. CDR1 is MNHEY, CDR2 SVGEGT, per germline. The CDR3 is made up of 14 amino acids. V dropped 2 bases and J dropped 4; count of bases not matched to a gene: 4.

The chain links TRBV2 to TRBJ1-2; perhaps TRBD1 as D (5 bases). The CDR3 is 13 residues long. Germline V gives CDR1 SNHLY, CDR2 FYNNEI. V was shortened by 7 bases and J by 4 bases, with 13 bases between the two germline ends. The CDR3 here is CASMVGVGYGYTF. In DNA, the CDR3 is TGTGCCAGCATGGTAGGGGTAGGCTATGGCTACACCTTC. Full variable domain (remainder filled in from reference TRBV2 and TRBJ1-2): EPEVTQTPSHQVTQMGQEVILRCVPISNHLYFYWYRQILGQKVEFLVSFYNNEISEKSEIFDDQFSVERPDGSNFTLKIRSTKLEDSAMYFCASMVGVGYGYTFGSGTRLTVV.